One sample yielded the 20 T cell receptor beta chains listed below, sequenced in a study of T cells after yellow fever vaccination. TCRdb redid the calling of the 5' RACE reads with MiXCR, one entry per CDR3 protein. The table includes some 320,000 distinct CDR3 sequences, over 4% detected once. The sequencing used PBMCs, collected 5 days after the yellow fever booster vaccination. The receptors originated from a man aged 18-30 years who received the YFV17D yellow fever vaccine.

This clonotype was observed a handful of times. V and J are TRBV11-2 and TRBJ2-5; possibly TRBD2 for D (6 bases). The CDR3 runs to 15 residues. Germline V lookup: CDR1 SGHAT, CDR2 FQNNGV. Trimming removed 5 bases from V and 2 bases from J, with 15 bases in between. The CDR3 sequence is CASSLVLAPQETQYF. The CDR3 DNA reads TGTGCCAGCAGCCTAGTCCTAGCGCCTCAAGAGACCCAGTACTTC.

This clonotype was seen a handful of times. This chain uses TRBV27 with TRBJ2-5; 13 bases fit TRBD2. Germline CDR1 reads MNHEY; CDR2 reads SMNVEV (reference sequence). This CDR3 is built from 18 residues. The trim removed 6 bases at V and 1 base at J, leaving 11 bases unmatched. CDR3 loop: CASSSMGLAGPAQETQYF. CDR3 coding DNA: TGTGCCAGCAGCTCCATGGGACTAGCGGGGCCGGCCCAAGAGACCCAGTACTTC.

This clonotype has a handful of counts. The chain couples TRBV7-2 to TRBJ1-2; no reliable D call. Germline V gene lookup returns CDR1 SGHTA and CDR2 FQGNSA. The CDR3 has 15 amino acids. Trimming removed 1 base from V and 0 bases from J, with 9 bases in between. The CDR3 DNA reads TGTGCCAGCAGCTTAGTACGGAATACTAACTATGGCTACACCTTC. Protein product: CASSLVRNTNYGYTF.

The DNA for the CDR3 is TGTGCCAGCAGCTTGCCGGGACAGGCCTTAGTTTATGGCTACACCTTC. Amino acid sequence: CASSLPGQALVYGYTF. The genes are TRBV5-6 and TRBJ1-2; the match to TRBD1 covers 8 bases. CDR1 and CDR2 from the germline V gene are SGHDT and YYEEEE. With V trimmed by 1 base and J by 5 bases, 10 bases remained unmatched. The CDR3 runs 16 residues.

This clonotype was counted at least ten times. The rearrangement uses TRBV27 and TRBJ2-1; D might be TRBD1 (5 bases). Trimming stripped 8 bases from V and 0 bases from J, with 14 bases between. CDR1 and CDR2 from the germline V gene are MNHEY and SMNVEV (reference sequence). This CDR3 comprises 15 residues. Here the CDR3 DNA reads TGTGCCAGCTATGACCAGGGTGGCTCCTACAATGAGCAGTTCTTC. Protein: CASYDQGGSYNEQFF.

This sequence joins TRBV20-1 and TRBJ2-1; TRBD1 might be the D (6 bases). Germline V gives CDR1 DFQATT, CDR2 SNEGSKA (reference sequence). The V end lost 3 bases, the J end lost 7 bases, and 22 bases lay between the germline ends. The CDR3 runs to 16 residues. In DNA, the CDR3 is TGCAGTGCTAGTACCTCAGGGGCGAGTTTGGGAAATGAGCAGTTCTTC. Its translation is CSASTSGASLGNEQFF.

The rearrangement links TRBV5-1 to TRBJ2-3; TRBD2 aligns across 14 bases. Germline CDR1 reads SGHRS; CDR2 reads YFSETQ. The CDR3 extends over 17 amino acids. J gave up 4 bases and V 1 base, and 5 bases lay outside the gene matches. The CDR3 DNA follows: TGCGCCAGCAGCTTGTGGGGACTAGCGGGGGACGCAGATACGCAGTATTTT. Amino acids: CASSLWGLAGDADTQYF.

This clonotype has only a few counts. The chain couples TRBV3-1 to TRBJ2-3, with 8 bases identical to TRBD1. The V gene's germline CDR1 is LGHDT and CDR2 YNNKEL (reference sequence). The CDR3 covers 15 residues. The V segment lost 3 bases and the J segment 2 bases; nucleotides outside the gene matches: 4. The CDR3 bases are TGTGCCAGCAGCCACCGGGACAGGTACACAGATACGCAGTATTTT. Its translation is CASSHRDRYTDTQYF.

This clonotype was detected only a few times. V and J are TRBV4-1 and TRBJ2-3, with a tentative D call TRBD2 (7 bases). V gave up 1 base and J gave up 2 bases, with 10 bases separating them. CDR1 and CDR2 (germline): MGHRA, YSYEKL. The length of the CDR3 is 15 residues. The DNA of the CDR3 is TGCGCCAGCAGCCAAGGCGGGGGCGACACAGATACGCAGTATTTT. Translating it yields CASSQGGGDTDTQYF.

This clonotype was picked up many times. The chain links TRBV5-1 to TRBJ2-7; D gene ambiguous. Trimming pared 0 bases from V and 4 bases from J, leaving 17 bases between. Germline-derived CDR1 and CDR2 are SGHRS and YFSETQ. The CDR3 has 16 residues. CDR3 coding DNA: TGCGCCAGCAGCTTGGCCTCCGGCCCCCGACCGTACGAGCAGTACTTC. Its protein product is CASSLASGPRPYEQYF.

The chain links TRBV5-1 to TRBJ2-3, with a weak D call TRBD1 (6 bases). From germline, CDR1 is SGHRS and CDR2 YFSETQ. The CDR3 has 14 amino acids. V dropped 6 bases and J dropped 6 bases, with 17 bases sitting between them. As DNA, the CDR3 is TGCGCCAGCAATCCAGGGGCCACTCTTGATACGCAGTATTTT. Translated, it gives CASNPGATLDTQYF.

The V gene is TRBV12-3 or TRBV12-4, the J gene TRBJ2-7; D may be TRBD1 (6 bases). This CDR3 spans 13 amino acids. V lost 5 bases and J 3 bases, leaving 11 bases between the germline ends. The CDR3 DNA reads TGTGCCAGCAGTCCGGGACATATCTACGAGCAGTACTTC. Its translation: CASSPGHIYEQYF.

This clonotype was seen more than once but under ten times. The V and J genes are TRBV3-1 and TRBJ2-7, with a possible D match to TRBD1 (6 bases). Trimming took off 2 bases at V and 6 bases at J, with 11 bases between the two ends. The CDR3 is 13 residues long. Germline V lookup: CDR1 LGHDT, CDR2 YNNKEL (reference sequence). The chain's CDR3 is CASSQNTRGEQYV. CDR3 sequence (DNA): TGTGCCAGCAGCCAAAATACCAGGGGCGAGCAGTACGTC.

This clonotype occurred many times. The chain has TRBV5-1 and TRBJ1-1; 8 nucleotides match TRBD1. The CDR3 is 16 amino acids. Germline V gene data show CDR1 as SGHRS and CDR2 as YFSETQ. V lost 4 bases to trimming and J lost 3 bases; unmatched junction nucleotides: 11. CDR3 region: CASSHWANRGDTEAFF. In DNA form, the CDR3 reads TGCGCCAGCAGCCATTGGGCCAACAGGGGGGACACTGAAGCTTTCTTT.

This clonotype has ten or more counts. V and J are TRBV12-3 or TRBV12-4 and TRBJ2-7, with unresolved D. Trimming took 5 bases from V and 4 from J, leaving 9 bases between them. The CDR3 runs 12 residues. The CDR3 DNA is TGTGCCAGCAGTAATAGGGTTTACGAGCAGTACTTC. Translation: CASSNRVYEQYF.

The rearrangement joins TRBV20-1 to TRBJ1-1, with D unresolved. The CDR3 totals 8 residues. Germline CDR1 reads DFQATT; CDR2 reads SNEGSKA (reference sequence). The V and J ends lost 7 bases and 10 bases respectively, with 7 bases between them. CDR3 DNA sequence: TGCAGTGTCCTGGGAGCTTTCTTT. This gives the protein CSVLGAFF.

In its sample, this clonotype was seen a few times. As DNA, the CDR3 is TGCAGTGCTAGAGTCGAACACCTGAGACAGCCCCAGCATTTT. Amino acids: CSARVEHLRQPQHF. The chain carries TRBV20-1 and TRBJ1-5; D is unresolved. Germline loops: CDR1 DFQATT, CDR2 SNEGSKA (reference sequence). The CDR3 is 14 amino acids. V lost 1 base to trimming and J lost 7 bases, with 14 bases between them.

This clonotype was picked up a small number of times. CDR3 protein: CASSIGRTYEQYV. The CDR3 nucleotides read TGTGCCAGTAGTATAGGACGAACCTACGAGCAGTACGTC. The chain combines TRBV19 with TRBJ2-7; no definite D call. Looked up from germline, CDR1 is LNHDA and CDR2 is SQIVND (reference sequence). The CDR3 has 13 amino acids. Deletions cut 1 base from V and 2 bases from J, with 6 bases between.

The V call is TRBV6-2 or TRBV6-3, the J call TRBJ1-1, with D hard to call. Germline CDR1 is MNHEY and CDR2 is SVGEGT. The germline V and J ends were trimmed by 10 bases and 1 base, with 19 bases remaining between them. The CDR3 contains 15 residues. The CDR3 bases are TGTGCCACCCTACTAACCCCAGGTGGGAACACTGAAGCTTTCTTT. It specifies CATLLTPGGNTEAFF.

Remarks on this clonotype: A read error is possible here, since a much larger clone lies one base away. The CDR3 sequence is CASSSGSLNSQYF. CDR3 sequence (DNA): TGTGCCAGCAGCTCTGGGAGTTTAAACAGTCAGTACTTC. The chain combines TRBV7-2 with TRBJ2-4, with a possible D match to TRBD2 (5 bases). Germline V gene lookup returns CDR1 SGHTA and CDR2 FQGNSA. The CDR3 has 13 amino acids.